The clone carrying this T cell receptor beta chain was counted a few times. This entry comes from a study of blood T cell repertoires in COVID-19. Study-wide background: There were acute and convalescent COVID-19 samples, and they came from the United States, Italy and Spain. The cDNA or gDNA used as material had been derived from T cells, B-cell-depleted T cells, or PBMCs.

Study processing details: Estimation of nucleated cell counts was performed using reference gene primer amplification. This table comes from immunoSEQ multiplex PCR, and its TCRdb copy is limited to in-frame clones, with some not included. Clone size and the V and J calls come from that table; the DNA yielded D and trimming. The repertoire consists of 70,000 to 85,000 clones, with around 79% occurring once and the leading ten covering over 9.5%. The V and J ends lost 4 bases and 8 bases respectively, with 16 bases between them. Germline values: CDR1 SGHRS, CDR2 YFSETQ. This CDR3 contains 15 residues.

This sequence originates from a man at least 80 years old with acute or convalescent COVID-19. The rearrangement uses TRBV5-1 and TRBJ1-6; a weak D match, TRBD1 (6 bases). The sample was peripheral blood. CDR3 nucleotides: TGCGCCAGCAGCCGGAGGGGGGGAGAGGATTCACCCCTCCACTTT. This sequence encodes CASSRRGGEDSPLHF.